This TCR beta chain was observed in a study of cytomegalovirus exposure and HLA in healthy donors. Overall study context: Of about 400 genotyped donors, more than 70% clustered with self-reported Caucasian donors.

Both 60 Vbeta primers and 13 Jbeta primers went into the PCR. TCRdb keeps only in-frame clones here, not all; method: immunoSEQ multiplex PCR. This sample carries about 120,000 clones, 75% to 90% of them seen once, and the ten largest clones take approximately 1.8%. On this clone itself: Its antigen remains unidentified.

Study-wide points: In a later analysis, a missense DCLRE1C variant was linked to TCR beta V- and J-gene trimming. In an earlier analysis, about 87% or about 30%: the productive usage of most TCR beta V segments.

V dropped 1 base and J dropped 5; count of bases not matched to a gene: 4. Germline loops: CDR1 MNHEY, CDR2 SVGAGI. There are 16 residues in the CDR3. This chain links TRBV6-5 with TRBJ2-1; 11 nucleotides agree with TRBD2. The sequence was obtained from a man aged 40-49 years in good health and CMV-seronegative. Specimen: PBMCs. The CDR3 region is CASSYWASGGNNEQFF. The CDR3, as DNA: TGTGCCAGCAGTTACTGGGCTAGCGGGGGGAACAATGAGCAGTTCTTC.